This T cell receptor (beta chain) was obtained from a study of T cells in Graves' hyperthyroidism and ophthalmopathy. Broader study findings: Ophthalmopathy got predicted by the model a median about 6.7 months before its onset.

Ten or more counts support this clonotype. Its target is not known. Researchers amplified the TCR beta CDR3 regions from RNA transcripts. Using the HTBI primer set, a first-round RT-PCR was run on the TCR CDR3. MiXCR, run by TCRdb on the multiplex PCR reads, gives a single entry per CDR3 protein. The sample has 450,000 to 700,000 distinct CDR3 sequences, around 46% seen once. The study left out patients who had uncontrolled infection, other autoimmune disease, pregnancy or lactation. The V gene lost 2 bases and the J gene lost 2 bases, with 16 bases spanning the gap. The CDR3 is 16 amino acids. In germline, CDR1 is SGHVS, CDR2 FNYEAQ.

The chain uses TRBV7-6 and TRBJ2-7; D call uncertain. Sequencing was performed on peripheral blood or thyroid tissue (not recorded which). This clonotype originated in an adult woman with Graves' disease, either hyperthyroidism or ophthalmopathy (not recorded which). CDR3 DNA: TGTGCCAGCAGCTTAAGGTTTGGCCCGATTCCCTACGAGCAGTACTTC. It encodes CASSLRFGPIPYEQYF.